This entry concerns a single T cell receptor (beta chain). The antigen remains unidentified. This record belongs to a study of cytomegalovirus exposure and HLA in healthy donors. Primers included in the PCR were 60 Vbeta and 13 Jbeta primers. The protocol was immunoSEQ multiplex PCR, while the TCRdb copy is restricted to in-frame clones and leaves out a portion. Its table lists 150,000 to 200,000 clones. Notes on the study in general: V- and J-gene trimming of TCR beta was linked (in a later analysis) to a missense DCLRE1C variant. A later analysis showed HLA-associated TCR beta chains outstripping equally common others in clonal expansion.

The sequence derives from a woman under 30 in good health and CMV-seropositive. What was sequenced was PBMCs.

The CDR3 sequence is CASSWGQTTNEKLFF. CDR3 nucleotide sequence: TGTGCCAGCAGTTGGGGACAGACAACTAATGAAAAACTGTTTTTT. This sequence joins TRBV27 and TRBJ1-4, with TRBD1 matching over 7 bases. The CDR3 consists of 15 residues. J gave up 0 bases and V 4 bases, and 2 bases lay outside the gene matches. The germline gives CDR1 MNHEY, CDR2 SMNVEV (reference sequence).